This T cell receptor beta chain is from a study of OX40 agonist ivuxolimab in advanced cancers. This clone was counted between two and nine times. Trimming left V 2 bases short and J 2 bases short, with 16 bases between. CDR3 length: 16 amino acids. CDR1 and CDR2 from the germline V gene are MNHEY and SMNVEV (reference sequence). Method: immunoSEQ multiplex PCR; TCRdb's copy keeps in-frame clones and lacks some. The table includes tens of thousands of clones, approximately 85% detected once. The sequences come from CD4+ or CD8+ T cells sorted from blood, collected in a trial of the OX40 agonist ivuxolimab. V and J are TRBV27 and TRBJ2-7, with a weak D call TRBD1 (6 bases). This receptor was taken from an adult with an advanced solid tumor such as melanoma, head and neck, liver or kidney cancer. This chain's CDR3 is CASSLLGQSGTYEQYF. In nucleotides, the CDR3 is TGTGCCAGCAGTTTACTCGGACAGTCCGGCACCTACGAGCAGTACTTC.